This record covers a single T cell receptor beta chain. The antigen this receptor binds is unknown. No much larger clone is present one base from it, and per-base qualities are unavailable. Its CDR3 holds 10 amino acids, cysteine through phenylalanine. Only CDR3 DNA is held: 30 bases, read in frame from base 1. The germline V gene (reference sequence) gives CDR1 as DFQATT and CDR2 as SNEGSKA. V drops 5 bases and J drops 5 bases, leaving 6 bases in between. TCRbeta CDR3 regions were amplified from genomic DNA by means of the immunoSEQ Assay, a bias-controlled multiplex PCR. From the authors' description of their analysis: Nucleated cell counts per sample were estimated from amplification of reference gene primers within the assay. To quantify the absolute abundance of each unique TCRbeta CDR3 rearrangement, sequence reads were collapsed and filtered. For each sample, productive Simpson clonality was calculated as the square root of Simpson's diversity index over productive rearrangements. TCRdb provides this immuneACCESS table in a form limited to in-frame rearrangements. Some clones are lacking; in checked studies, under half of them reflect an unresolved V gene, and why the rest are absent is not known. V and J calls and clone size are given by that table; D and trimming were obtained from the DNA. Here the sample has over 80,000 clones; roughly nine tenths occur a single time. The ten largest make up 8% to 9.5% of the sample.

Collaborating institutions collected whole blood in K2EDTA tubes following their own protocols. For TCRbeta analysis, collaborators shipped samples as frozen whole blood, isolated PBMCs, or DNA extracted from either of those sample types. These data are taken from a study of blood T cell repertoires in COVID-19 (TCRdb year 2020). For context, the study as a whole: The collaborator samples originated in the United States, Italy and Spain and spanned the acute and convalescent phases of COVID-19. The prospective study material was composed of cDNA or gDNA derived from T cells, B-cell-depleted T cells, or PBMCs. Deeply sampled blood TCRbeta repertoires from subjects exposed to, actively infected with, or recovered from COVID-19 were included in the dataset. The repertoires were made available in a free public database intended to serve as a resource for research on the immune response to SARS-CoV-2. The samples were drawn from two sources: the first 160 participants of the ongoing ImmuneRACE study, and over 1,000 subjects contributed by 6 global collaborators. The sample metadata nearly always contained a de-identified subject ID, COVID-19 status, age in years and sex. HLA class I and class II types, where available, came from metadata supplied by the sample provider rather than from assay-based typing. Study-wide conclusions, independent of this receptor: The amount of clinical and demographic metadata varied by source and participant and was provided uncurated.

Sequenced material: peripheral blood. In this chain, TRBV20-1 is recombined with TRBJ2-5; there is no confident call for the D gene. The clonotype comes from a man aged 45-65 years with acute or convalescent COVID-19. The CDR3 is CSAAQETQYF. The DNA sequence is as follows: TGCAGTGCTGCTCAGGAGACCCAGTACTTC.